This TCR beta chain was documented in a study of blood T cell repertoires in COVID-19. Study overall: Donors in the United States, Italy and Spain gave samples during acute or convalescent COVID-19. The cDNA or gDNA used as material had been derived from T cells, B-cell-depleted T cells, or PBMCs.

Authors' processing steps: Amplified reference gene primers provided the basis for estimating nucleated cell counts. Generated by immunoSEQ multiplex PCR, the TCRdb table keeps only in-frame clones and is missing some. V, J and clone size reflect that table, while D and trimming were determined from the DNA. This table holds under 200,000 clones, 60% to 80% found once. In this sample, this clone turned up once. CDR3 length equals 16 residues. V gave up 0 bases and J gave up 2 bases, with 15 bases separating them. Germline CDR1 is SGDLS and CDR2 is YYNGEE. The chain couples TRBV9 to TRBJ2-7, with D possibly TRBD2 on 6 matching bases. The sequencing sample was made of peripheral blood. This receptor was obtained from a man aged 60 to 75 with active or convalescent COVID-19. CDR3 protein: CASSVGIADVAYEQYF. CDR3 nucleotide sequence: TGTGCCAGCAGCGTAGGGATAGCGGATGTTGCCTACGAGCAGTACTTC.